The sequence of this T cell receptor (beta chain) was determined in a study of regulatory T cells in long-lasting Graves disease. Time point of the sample: newly diagnosed GD, antithyroid drugs for less than 3 months. RNA from PBMCs was the source of the TCR library. This clonotype was counted between two and nine times. Library construction for TCR beta used iRepertoire HTBI primers and Arm-PCR of CDR3 regions. TCRdb independently ran MiXCR on the multiplex PCR reads; one entry per CDR3 protein. The repertoire consists of fewer than 550,000 distinct CDR3 sequences, with around 16% occurring once and the leading ten covering around 25%. The ends lost 4 bases at V and 1 base at J; junction bases unmatched: 6. This CDR3 has 16 amino acids. Germline V gene sequence: CDR1 MNHEY, CDR2 SVGEGT. Separately, the same data were catalogued under a study of T cells in Graves' hyperthyroidism and ophthalmopathy. That paper states: Exclusion of patients followed from uncontrolled infection, other autoimmune disease, pregnancy or lactation.

V is TRBV6-2 or TRBV6-3 and J is TRBJ2-2, with TRBD1 identical over 7 bases. The receptor was isolated from a woman aged 35-65 years with Graves disease. Source: peripheral blood mononuclear cells (PBMCs), taken at new diagnosis, from a patient treated with antithyroid drugs. This CDR3 reads CASSFGRGMNTGELFF. In DNA, the CDR3 is TGTGCCAGCAGTTTCGGCAGGGGGATGAACACCGGGGAGCTGTTTTTT.